One and the same sample provided the 9 T cell receptor beta chains below, sequenced in a study of monozygotic twins with inflammatory bowel disease. Each CDR3 protein gets one entry in TCRdb, which reprocessed the 5' RACE reads and gives no DNA. This sample's table has more than 300,000 distinct CDR3 sequences. The sequenced sample consisted of blood. These receptors were obtained from a human donor with ulcerative colitis or Crohn's disease, or a healthy co-twin of an affected twin (not recorded which).

The gene calls are TRBV20-1 and TRBJ2-3; no DNA is available, so the TRBD2 call from TCRdb remains unchecked. This CDR3 comprises 14 residues. Germline V gene sequence: CDR1 DFQATT, CDR2 SNEGSKA (reference sequence). Here the CDR3 reads CSESTAGVTDTQYF.

The chain joins TRBV7-2 to TRBJ2-1; lacking DNA, the TRBD2 call made by TCRdb goes unchecked. Germline V gene sequence: CDR1 SGHTA, CDR2 FQGNSA. This CDR3 has 18 residues. This CDR3 reads CASSLAMGLAGVGSEQFF.

The rearrangement links TRBV6-2 or TRBV6-3 to TRBJ2-5; checking the TCRdb D call of TRBD2 is not possible without DNA. Germline CDR1 reads MNHEY; CDR2 reads SVGEGT. This CDR3 contains 13 residues. The CDR3: CASRNMGRETQYF.

The J gene is TRBJ2-1, the V gene TRBV4-3; TCRdb's D gene call, TRBD2, goes unchecked for lack of DNA. Germline V CDR1 and CDR2: LGHNA, YSLEER. The CDR3 contains 15 residues. CDR3 protein: CASSQVLAGVFEQFF.

V gene TRBV4-3 combines with J gene TRBJ2-3. This CDR3 is built from 15 residues. Germline CDR1 and CDR2: LGHNA and YSLEER. CDR3: CASSQDIVKGDTQYF.

This chain links TRBV5-1 with TRBJ2-3. This CDR3 has 13 residues. Germline assignment: CDR1 SGHRS and CDR2 YFSETQ. The CDR3 spells CASSRDYTDTQYF.

This chain joins TRBV18 and TRBJ1-5. Germline V gene data show CDR1 as KGHSH and CDR2 as LQKENI. The CDR3 covers 15 residues. CDR3 residues: CASSPSSDSNQPQHF. The whole variable domain, remainder taken from reference TRBV18 and TRBJ1-5, is NAGVMQNPRHLVRRRGQEARLRCSPMKGHSHVYWYRQLPEEGLKFMVYLQKENIIDESGMPKERFSAEFPKEGPSILRIQQVVRGDSAAYFCASSPSSDSNQPQHFGDGTRLSIL.

This rearrangement joins TRBV7-9 to TRBJ1-1; TCRdb's D call, TRBD1, is unchecked because there is no DNA. The CDR3 covers 16 residues. Per germline, CDR1 SEHNR and CDR2 FQNEAQ (reference sequence). The CDR3 here is CASSLASGTGNTEAFF.

The rearrangement uses TRBV7-2 and TRBJ2-1; no DNA is available, so the TRBD1 call from TCRdb remains unchecked. CDR3 length: 16 amino acids. Per the germline V gene, CDR1 is SGHTA and CDR2 is FQGNSA. This CDR3 reads CASSLAAGASYNEQFF.